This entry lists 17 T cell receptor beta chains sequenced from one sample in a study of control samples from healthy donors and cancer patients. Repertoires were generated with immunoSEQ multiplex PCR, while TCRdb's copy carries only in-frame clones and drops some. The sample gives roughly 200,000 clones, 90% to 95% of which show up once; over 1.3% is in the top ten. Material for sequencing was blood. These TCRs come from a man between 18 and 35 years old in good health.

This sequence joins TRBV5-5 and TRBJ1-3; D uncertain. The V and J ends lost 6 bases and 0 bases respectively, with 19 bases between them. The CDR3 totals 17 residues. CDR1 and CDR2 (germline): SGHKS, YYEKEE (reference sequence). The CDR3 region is CASTPDLGRRSGNTIYF. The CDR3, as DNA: TGTGCCAGCACCCCGGACCTGGGCCGACGCTCTGGAAACACCATATATTTT.

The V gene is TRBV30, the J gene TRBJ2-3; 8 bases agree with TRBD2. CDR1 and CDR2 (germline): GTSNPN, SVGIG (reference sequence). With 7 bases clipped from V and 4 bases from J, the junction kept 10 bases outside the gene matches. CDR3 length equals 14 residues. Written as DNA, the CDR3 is TGTGCCTCGCGCACTCCCGGGAGGGCAGATACGCAGTATTTT. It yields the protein CASRTPGRADTQYF.

The CDR3 DNA follows: TGTGCCAGCAGCAAAGGCCCAGGGACGAACACTGAAGCTTTCTTT. It translates to CASSKGPGTNTEAFF. The rearrangement joins TRBV21-1 to TRBJ1-1. TRBV21-1 counts as a pseudogene. This CDR3 is built from 15 residues.

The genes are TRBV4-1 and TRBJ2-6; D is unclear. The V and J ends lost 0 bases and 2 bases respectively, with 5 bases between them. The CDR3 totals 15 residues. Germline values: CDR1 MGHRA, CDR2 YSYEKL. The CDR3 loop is CASSQEAAGANVLTF. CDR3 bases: TGCGCCAGCAGCCAAGAGGCAGCTGGGGCCAACGTCCTGACTTTC.

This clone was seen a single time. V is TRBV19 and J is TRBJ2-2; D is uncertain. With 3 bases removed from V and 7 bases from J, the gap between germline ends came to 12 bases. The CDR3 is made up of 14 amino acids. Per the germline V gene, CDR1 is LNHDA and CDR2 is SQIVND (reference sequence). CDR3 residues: CASSIGVRSGELFF. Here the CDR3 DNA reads TGTGCCAGTAGTATTGGCGTTCGTAGCGGGGAGCTGTTTTTT.

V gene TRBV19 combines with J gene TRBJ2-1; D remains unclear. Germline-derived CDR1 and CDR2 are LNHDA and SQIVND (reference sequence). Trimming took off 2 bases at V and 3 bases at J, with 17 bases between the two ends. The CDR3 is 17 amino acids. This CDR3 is CASSISGPDTYYNEQFF. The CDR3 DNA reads TGTGCCAGTAGTATATCAGGTCCTGACACCTACTACAATGAGCAGTTCTTC.

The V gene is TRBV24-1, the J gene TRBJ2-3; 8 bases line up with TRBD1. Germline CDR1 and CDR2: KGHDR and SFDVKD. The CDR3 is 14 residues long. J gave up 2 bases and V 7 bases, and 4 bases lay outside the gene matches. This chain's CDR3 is CATRTGVSTDTQYF. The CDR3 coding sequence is TGTGCCACCAGGACAGGGGTCTCCACAGATACGCAGTATTTT.

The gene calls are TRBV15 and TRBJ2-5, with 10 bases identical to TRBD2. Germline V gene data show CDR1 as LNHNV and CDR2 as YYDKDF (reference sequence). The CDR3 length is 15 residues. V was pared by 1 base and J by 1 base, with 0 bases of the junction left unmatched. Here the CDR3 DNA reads TGTGCCACCAGCAGAGGGACTAGCGGCCAAGAGACCCAGTACTTC. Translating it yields CATSRGTSGQETQYF.

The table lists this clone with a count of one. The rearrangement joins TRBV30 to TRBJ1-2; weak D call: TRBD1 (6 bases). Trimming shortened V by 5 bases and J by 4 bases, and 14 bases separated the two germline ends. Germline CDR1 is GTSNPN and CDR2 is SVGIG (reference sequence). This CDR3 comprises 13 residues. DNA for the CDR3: TGTGCCTGGGGACAAGACAGGCGCTATGGCTACACCTTC. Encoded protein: CAWGQDRRYGYTF.

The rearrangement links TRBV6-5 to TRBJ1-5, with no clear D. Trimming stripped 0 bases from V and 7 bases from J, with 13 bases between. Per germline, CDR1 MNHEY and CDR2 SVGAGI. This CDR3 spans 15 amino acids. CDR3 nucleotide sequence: TGTGCCAGCAGTTACTCGATGTCAAGTTGGCAGCCCCAGCATTTT. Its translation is CASSYSMSSWQPQHF.

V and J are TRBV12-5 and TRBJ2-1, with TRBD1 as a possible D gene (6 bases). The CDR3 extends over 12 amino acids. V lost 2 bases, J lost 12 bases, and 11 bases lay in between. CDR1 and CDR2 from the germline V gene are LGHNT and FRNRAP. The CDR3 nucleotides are TGTGCTAGTGGTTTGCCCAGGGGTGGGCAGTTCTTC. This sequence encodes CASGLPRGGQFF.

The CDR3 sequence is CASSQERGGYNSPLHF. The CDR3 DNA reads TGTGCCAGCAGCCAAGAGAGGGGAGGCTATAATTCACCCCTCCACTTT. The chain recombines TRBV14 with TRBJ1-6; D perhaps matches TRBD1 (5 bases). The V and J ends lost 0 bases and 3 bases respectively, with 9 bases between them. The CDR3 sequence is 16 residues long. CDR1 SGHDN and CDR2 FVKESK come from the germline V gene.

CDR3 loop: CASRQRSLNLYQPQHF. DNA for the CDR3: TGTGCCAGCAGGCAGCGGAGCCTTAACCTTTATCAGCCCCAGCATTTT. The rearrangement uses TRBV28 and TRBJ1-5; unclear D gene. The V end lost 6 bases, the J end lost 5 bases, and 20 bases lay between the germline ends. CDR3 length: 16 amino acids. Germline CDR1 MDHEN, CDR2 SYDVKM.

CDR3 region: CASSPPLGGAGKLFF. DNA for the CDR3: TGTGCCAGCTCACCTCCGTTGGGGGGTGCCGGAAAACTGTTTTTT. The rearrangement links TRBV18 to TRBJ1-4; the D gene is possibly TRBD1 (5 bases). The CDR3 is 15 amino acids. V was clipped by 3 bases and J by 10 bases, with 18 bases between them. Looked up from germline, CDR1 is KGHSH and CDR2 is LQKENI. Full variable domain (remainder filled in from reference TRBV18 and TRBJ1-4): NAGVMQNPRHLVRRRGQEARLRCSPMKGHSHVYWYRQLPEEGLKFMVYLQKENIIDESGMPKERFSAEFPKEGPSILRIQQVVRGDSAAYFCASSPPLGGAGKLFFGSGTQLSVL.

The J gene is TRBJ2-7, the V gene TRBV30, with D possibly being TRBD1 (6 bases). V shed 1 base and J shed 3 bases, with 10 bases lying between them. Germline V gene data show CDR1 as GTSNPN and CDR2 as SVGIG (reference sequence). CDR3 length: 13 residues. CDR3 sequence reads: CAWSGRGIYEQYF. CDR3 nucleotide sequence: TGTGCCTGGAGTGGCAGGGGAATCTACGAGCAGTACTTC.

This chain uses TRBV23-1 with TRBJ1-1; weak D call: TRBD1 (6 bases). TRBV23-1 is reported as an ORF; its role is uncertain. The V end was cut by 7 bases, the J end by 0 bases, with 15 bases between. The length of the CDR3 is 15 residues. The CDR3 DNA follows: TGCGCCAGCACCACATCGGACAGTTTGAACACTGAAGCTTTCTTT. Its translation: CASTTSDSLNTEAFF.

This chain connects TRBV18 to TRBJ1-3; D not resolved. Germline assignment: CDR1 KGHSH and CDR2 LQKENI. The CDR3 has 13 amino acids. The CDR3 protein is CATTLDSGNTIYF. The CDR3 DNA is TGTGCTACCACGCTCGACTCTGGAAACACCATATATTTT.